This record looks at one T cell receptor beta chain sequence and its context. These data are taken from a study of blood T cell repertoires in COVID-19. The repertoire was sequenced with immunoSEQ multiplex PCR; TCRdb's copy has only in-frame clones and lacks some. This table holds about 210,000 clones, 80% found once. The material sequenced was PBMCs or T cells enriched from blood (not recorded which). This TCR came from a man aged 25 to 40 with acute COVID-19.

In nucleotides, the CDR3 is TGTGCCAGCACTACCGGGACAGATTCAGATACGCAGTATTTT. Its protein is CASTTGTDSDTQYF. The chain uses TRBV6-5 and TRBJ2-3; 7 bases line up with TRBD1. The CDR3 extends over 14 amino acids. In germline, CDR1 is MNHEY, CDR2 SVGAGI. The V and J ends lost 7 bases and 4 bases, in that order; junction bases with no gene match: 8.